These 20 T cell receptor beta chains were all obtained from the same sample, sequenced in a study of blood T cell repertoires in COVID-19 (dated by TCRdb to 2018 to 2020). The method behind the library was the immunoSEQ multiplex PCR assay. TCRdb's version of the immuneACCESS table is confined to in-frame rearrangements and falls short of the full clone set. An unresolved V gene accounts for under half of the shortfall where checked; the remainder is of unknown origin. The sample profile shows about 330,000 clones; under 95% of them were found once. 18% of the sample is held by the ten biggest clonotypes. Sequenced: PBMCs or T cells enriched from blood (not recorded which). These receptor sequences come from a woman aged 30 to 39 who had recovered from COVID-19.

The chain combines TRBV6-5 with TRBJ2-7; 9 nucleotides align to TRBD2. The V gene's germline CDR1 is MNHEY and CDR2 SVGAGI. The CDR3 consists of 15 residues. The V and J ends lost 8 bases and 7 bases, in that order; junction bases with no gene match: 15. The CDR3 loop is CASVGSGSWGGEQYF. CDR3 DNA: TGTGCCAGCGTGGGTAGCGGGAGTTGGGGAGGGGAGCAGTACTTC.

This clone was detected only once. The chain carries TRBV6-1 and TRBJ1-6, with D possibly matching TRBD1 (5 bases). CDR1 is MNHNS and CDR2 is SASEGT in the germline V gene. The CDR3 has 15 amino acids. Trimming removed 1 base from V and 2 bases from J, with 6 bases in between. This CDR3 reads CASSEGRAYNSPLHF. The CDR3 region has the DNA TGTGCCAGCAGTGAAGGCAGGGCCTATAATTCACCCCTCCACTTT.

The chain is built from TRBV5-5 and TRBJ1-2; 8 bases fit TRBD1. Germline V lookup: CDR1 SGHKS, CDR2 YYEKEE (reference sequence). With 3 bases clipped from V and 0 bases from J, the junction kept 7 bases outside the gene matches. This CDR3 spans 16 amino acids. CDR3 in DNA: TGTGCCAGCAGCTGGGGGCAGGGGGCCCCTAACTATGGCTACACCTTC. This translates into CASSWGQGAPNYGYTF.

The rearrangement uses TRBV6-5 and TRBJ1-2; maybe TRBD1 (6 bases). The V end was cut by 0 bases, the J end by 4 bases, with 9 bases between. CDR1 and CDR2 from the germline V gene are MNHEY and SVGAGI. The CDR3 totals 14 residues. Here the CDR3 reads CASSYSGGPYGYTF. CDR3 coding DNA: TGTGCCAGCAGTTACTCAGGGGGACCCTATGGCTACACCTTC.

The V call is TRBV2, the J call TRBJ2-3; no clear D gene. V was cut by 3 bases and J by 1 base, with 11 bases left in between. Germline V gives CDR1 SNHLY, CDR2 FYNNEI. The CDR3 loop spans 15 amino acids. CDR3: CASSDNFPRTDTQYF. CDR3 sequence (DNA): TGTGCCAGCAGTGACAACTTCCCTCGCACAGATACGCAGTATTTT.

The chain links TRBV3-1 (or the pseudogene TRBV3-2) to TRBJ2-2; 9 positions match TRBD1. CDR1 is LGHDT, CDR2 YNNKEL, per germline (reference sequence). The length of the CDR3 is 16 residues. V trimming: 1 base; J trimming: 3 bases; junction bases outside the gene matches: 3. This CDR3 is CASSQVGQGYTGELFF. CDR3 coding DNA: TGTGCCAGCAGCCAAGTGGGACAGGGATACACCGGGGAGCTGTTTTTT.

This sequence joins TRBV28 and TRBJ2-3, with 12 nucleotides matching TRBD2. Germline CDR1 MDHEN, CDR2 SYDVKM. The CDR3 contains 18 residues. V lost 4 bases, J lost 2 bases, and 10 bases stayed unmatched. The CDR3 coding sequence is TGTGCCAGCAGTTCCCCCATCGGACTAGCGGGGCCCACAGATACGCAGTATTTT. This encodes CASSSPIGLAGPTDTQYF.

The gene calls are TRBV19 and TRBJ2-7; 7 bases are shared with TRBD1. Looked up from germline, CDR1 is LNHDA and CDR2 is SQIVND (reference sequence). This CDR3 is 15 amino acids long. The V segment lost 5 bases and the J segment 0 bases; nucleotides outside the gene matches: 7. This CDR3 is CASSFGTASSYEQYF. CDR3 DNA sequence: TGTGCCAGTAGTTTCGGGACAGCGAGCTCCTACGAGCAGTACTTC. Full variable domain (rest looked up from reference TRBV19 and TRBJ2-7): DGGITQSPKYLFRKEGQNVTLSCEQNLNHDAMYWYRQDPGQGLRLIYYSQIVNDFQKGDIAEGYSVSREKKESFPLTVTSAQKNPTAFYLCASSFGTASSYEQYFGPGTRLTVT.

This clone was seen once. The chain carries TRBV5-1 and TRBJ2-1; 9 nucleotides line up with TRBD2. The V segment lost 1 base and the J segment 3 bases; nucleotides outside the gene matches: 8. Germline V gene data show CDR1 as SGHRS and CDR2 as YFSETQ. The CDR3 totals 17 residues. CDR3 sequence reads: CASSLSPLAGFYNEQFF. CDR3 nucleotides: TGCGCCAGCAGCTTGAGTCCCCTAGCGGGATTCTACAATGAGCAGTTCTTC.

The rearrangement uses TRBV7-2 and TRBJ2-1; 7 bases line up with TRBD2. The CDR3 totals 13 residues. The germline gives CDR1 SGHTA, CDR2 FQGNSA. The J segment lost 5 bases and the V segment lost 3 bases, leaving 1 base of the junction unmatched. This CDR3 is CASSFRGDNEQFF. The CDR3 DNA reads as TGTGCCAGCAGCTTTCGGGGGGACAATGAGCAGTTCTTC.

Notes on this clone: One junction end disagrees with the germline gene, perhaps due to a read error. V is TRBV29-1 and J is TRBJ2-7, with 7 bases fitting TRBD1. From germline, CDR1 is SQVTM and CDR2 ANQGSEA. The CDR3 has 11 residues. The CDR3 loop is CSVVGPTGFGF. The CDR3 region has the DNA TGCAGCGTCGTGGGGCCGACAGGGTTTGGGTTC.

The rearrangement joins TRBV7-9 to TRBJ2-7; TRBD1 is a possible D gene (6 bases). The length of the CDR3 is 13 residues. Trimming left V 5 bases short and J 12 bases short, with 20 bases between. Germline V lookup: CDR1 SEHNR, CDR2 FQNEAQ (reference sequence). CDR3 bases: TGTGCCAGCAGCCCCTTACAGGGAGAGGGGCCGTACTTC. This translates into CASSPLQGEGPYF.

The chain combines TRBV19 with TRBJ1-1, with TRBD1 matching over 11 bases. This CDR3 region has 14 residues. After removal of 6 bases from V and 5 bases from J, the junction contained 5 bases not matched to a gene. Germline V gene data show CDR1 as LNHDA and CDR2 as SQIVND (reference sequence). The CDR3 region has the DNA TGTGCCAGTAGCTCTGGACAGGGGGCAACTGAAGCTTTCTTT. It encodes CASSSGQGATEAFF.

The chain is built from TRBV29-1 and TRBJ2-1, with 8 bases identical to TRBD1. Per germline, CDR1 SQVTM and CDR2 ANQGSEA. Trimming cost V 4 bases and J 4 bases; bases outside gene matches: 12. The CDR3 extends over 16 amino acids. The CDR3 reads CSVVWGDRQGYNEQFF. The CDR3 bases are TGCAGCGTTGTATGGGGGGACAGGCAGGGGTACAATGAGCAGTTCTTC.

The chain links TRBV24-1 to TRBJ2-5, with D maybe TRBD2 (6 bases). The CDR3 is made up of 11 amino acids. Germline V CDR1 and CDR2: KGHDR, SFDVKD. Deletions cut 9 bases from V and 5 bases from J, with 9 bases between. CDR3 residues: CATGEAETQYF. DNA of the CDR3: TGTGCCACCGGGGAGGCGGAGACCCAGTACTTC.

The CDR3 nucleotides are TGCGCCAGCAGCCACGGACTTGTGAACACTGAAGCTTTCTTT. Its protein product is CASSHGLVNTEAFF. This chain connects TRBV4-1 to TRBJ1-1, with D hard to call. Germline V CDR1 and CDR2: MGHRA, YSYEKL. The CDR3 contains 14 residues. Trimming removed 3 bases from V and 0 bases from J, with 8 bases in between.

J is TRBJ1-2 and V is TRBV18; TRBD1 might be the D (5 bases). The CDR3 sequence is 15 residues long. V shed 6 bases and J shed 7 bases, with 21 bases lying between them. Germline V gene lookup returns CDR1 KGHSH and CDR2 LQKENI. Here the CDR3 DNA reads TGTGCCAGCTCGGCCCTCGGACAAACGAGGCTTGGCTACACCTTC. It yields the protein CASSALGQTRLGYTF.

The rearrangement uses TRBV27 and TRBJ2-7; TRBD2 matches 7 bases. The J segment lost 5 bases and the V segment lost 0 bases, leaving 4 bases of the junction unmatched. CDR3 length equals 14 residues. In germline, CDR1 is MNHEY, CDR2 SMNVEV (reference sequence). The CDR3 here is CASSLSGGFNEQYF. The DNA for the CDR3 is TGTGCCAGCAGTTTATCGGGAGGGTTCAACGAGCAGTACTTC.

This rearrangement joins TRBV5-6 to TRBJ2-7; 8 positions agree with TRBD1. The germline CDR1 and CDR2 sequences are SGHDT and YYEEEE. The CDR3 is 15 amino acids. V shed 3 bases, J shed 3 bases, and the junction held 8 bases outside the gene matches. CDR3 DNA sequence: TGTGCCAGCAGCTGGGATCCGGGACAGGTCTACGAGCAGTACTTC. Translating gives CASSWDPGQVYEQYF.

The V call is TRBV18, the J call TRBJ1-5; perhaps TRBD1 as D (5 bases). CDR1 is KGHSH and CDR2 is LQKENI in the germline V gene. CDR3 length: 13 amino acids. Trimming cost V 10 bases and J 0 bases, with 10 bases left between them. DNA of the CDR3: TGTGCCACCAAAGACAGTAGCAATCAGCCCCAGCATTTT. This translates into CATKDSSNQPQHF.